This record concerns one TCR beta chain sequence. The target of this receptor is not known. Nothing much larger sits one base from this clone, and base qualities are not available. The time point label corresponds to: about 28 days (+/-7) after the second vaccine dose. AZD1222 recipients given second doses at about 4 weeks or at about 12 weeks were pooled, since spike-specific TCR depth and breadth were not found to differ between the two schedules. Vaccinee samples were obtained from the UK trials COV001 and COV002, which included a single-blind randomized controlled phase 2/3 trial of AZD1222 (ChAdOx1 nCoV-19) in healthy adults. Trial participant PBMC samples were collected at day 0 and day 28 after the second dose for TCRbeta chain sequencing. The CDR3 regions of human TCRbeta chains were analyzed by immunosequencing. On the study's bioinformatics: Repertoire TCRs were checked for matches against a reference library of SARS-CoV-2-specific TCRs that had been generated using the MIRA antigen-specificity platform. Breadth was defined as the fraction of unique TCRs that were SARS-CoV-2-associated. Depth was defined as the fraction of total T cells that were SARS-CoV-2-associated. Each spike-specific TCR was assigned to its reactive spike region and to a CD4 or CD8 class using the MIRA data. Log10-transformed breadth and depth values were compared by one-way ANOVA with Sidak's multiple comparisons tests. TCRdb stores this immuneACCESS table with in-frame sequences only. Part of the clones is absent; in the studies checked, under half of the shortfall reflects unresolved V genes, and no reason is known for the rest. V and J calls plus clone size are reproduced from that table; the DNA served to infer D and trimming. Present in this sample are about 120,000 clones, about 93% of which were seen just once. 5% of the sample is in the top ten clones.

The data were taken from a study of T cell responses to AZD1222 COVID-19 vaccine (dated by TCRdb to the early 2020s). Concerning the study at large: A total of over 230 trial participants underwent TCR sequencing, of whom 200 to 220 received two doses of AZD1222 and about 25 received two doses of the MenACWY control vaccine. Trial participants were enrolled into age subgroups of 18-55, 56-69 and 70-plus years, which contained around 150, 28 and 57 TCR-sequenced participants, respectively. Study-wide findings and limitations: The 56-69-year group was small, and its depth increase did not reach significance, likely because of low power. A significant rise in spike-specific TCR breadth and depth was observed after two AZD1222 doses relative to day 0 and relative to MenACWY recipients. The whole spike protein was spanned by vaccine-associated CD4 TCRs, and dominant responses were seen in regions 160-218 and 743-854. Participants were mostly white British and included more females than males, and it was suggested by the authors that clonal diversity may have been underestimated. No day 14 peak-response samples were available, so repertoires were characterized only after the peak T cell response. Conclusions about previously exposed vaccinees are limited, since just 5 or 6 AZD1222 recipients were seropositive for SARS-CoV-2 at baseline. Epitopes outside the regions mutated in the B.1.351 and B.1.1.7 variants were reportedly recognized by nearly half of the unique spike-specific TCRs.

There are 14 amino acids in the CDR3, from cysteine to phenylalanine inclusive. The read is trimmed to its CDR3 DNA, 42 bases read in frame from base 1. CDR1 LNHDA and CDR2 SQIVND are derived from the germline V gene (reference sequence). Trimming removed 2 bases from V and 3 bases from J, leaving 10 bases between the germline ends. This TCR came from an adult who received the AZD1222 COVID-19 vaccine. The input for sequencing was peripheral blood, taken 28 days after the second AZD1222 dose. Recombination linked TRBV19 to TRBJ1-2; TRBD1 might be the D gene, on 6 matching bases. The nucleotide sequence reads TGTGCCAGTAGTATAAGGGGGGCTGACTATGGCTACACCTTC. It translates as CASSIRGADYGYTF.